This TCR beta chain was documented in a study of human T cells and chemical hapten exposure. Study as a whole: Patch testing was performed with 0.01% DPC on the upper back, with reading at 6 days.

Time point meaning: pre-sensitization, week 0. Treatment given: therapeutic diphenylcyclopropenone sensitization with weekly scalp DPC. This clonotype was detected only a few times. TCRdb analysed the RACE reads with MiXCR anew, one entry per CDR3 protein. The data show about 120,000 distinct CDR3 sequences, 13% seen once. V was cut by 2 bases and J by 0 bases, with 11 bases left in between. The CDR3 has 14 amino acids. Germline-derived CDR1 and CDR2 are DFQATT and SNEGSKA (reference sequence). The clonotype was recovered from a woman younger than 30 with alopecia areata. Some clones in this sample may be carry-over from other donors' samples. V usage is TRBV20-1 and J usage is TRBJ2-7; D possibly corresponds to TRBD1 (6 bases). This material consisted of whole blood, taken in connection with sensitization to the hapten diphenylcyclopropenone (DPC). CDR3 in amino acids: CSARNRARSYEQYF. The CDR3 nucleotides read TGCAGTGCTAGAAACAGGGCCCGCTCCTACGAGCAGTACTTC.